This TCR beta chain was recorded in a study of blood T cells in healthy people across ages. The germline V and J ends were trimmed by 6 bases and 6 bases, with 9 bases remaining between them. Germline V gives CDR1 MNHEY, CDR2 SVGAGI. The CDR3 has 12 residues. Sample-barcoded 5' priming and a J-beta primer mix drove a second PCR of roughly 6 to 12 cycles. MiXCR was run by TCRdb on the 5' RACE reads, yielding one entry per CDR3 protein. The sample shows approximately 800,000 distinct CDR3 sequences, 35% to 40% of them seen only once. This clonotype turned up a few times. Antigen specificity is unknown. Study-level findings and limits: Relative to aged donors, long-lived donors carried more naive CD4+ cells and displayed higher diversity. Reliance upon unsorted PBMCs precluded definitive naive versus antigen-experienced comparison. A strong correlation between TCR beta diversity and naive T cell percentage was seen.

The chain couples TRBV6-5 to TRBJ2-1, with D perhaps being TRBD1 or TRBD2 (5 bases each). Specimen: blood. This TCR derives from a man aged 18-30 years in good health. The CDR3 nucleotides are TGTGCCAGCAGCCGGGGCCGCAATGAGCAGTTCTTC. This codes for CASSRGRNEQFF.